This TCR beta chain is drawn from a study of CD8 T cells in Susac syndrome. The sample holds one count of this clonotype. The antigen is unknown. Study-wide points: It was acknowledged in the study that its TCR sequencing and HLA analysis involved a relatively small number of individuals.

In blood CD8+ and CD4+ T cells, TCR beta underwent sequencing. TEMRA cells underwent FACS enrichment and CD8+ and CD4+ T cells underwent negative isolation. Random hexamers were used to reverse transcribe an amount of roughly 0.5 to 1 ug RNA. Across 54 Vbeta and 13 Jbeta, TCR beta CDR3 was amplified with immunoSEQ multiplex PCR. From the immunoSEQ multiplex PCR reads, TCRdb called clonotypes with MiXCR, one entry per CDR3 protein. The table records about 120,000 distinct CDR3 sequences, 94% of them present only once. This CDR3 is 14 amino acids long. Losses at the gene ends were 0 bases for V and 7 bases for J; bases not matched to a gene: 1. CDR1 is LGHDT and CDR2 is YNNKEL in the germline V gene (reference sequence).

The source is a human donor in good health. This chain joins TRBV3-1 and TRBJ2-1; 9 bases are shared with TRBD1. Sequenced material: CD4+ T cells from PBMCs. CDR3 region: CASSQEGTGNEQFF. The CDR3 DNA sequence: TGTGCCAGCAGCCAAGAAGGGACAGGGAATGAGCAGTTCTTC.